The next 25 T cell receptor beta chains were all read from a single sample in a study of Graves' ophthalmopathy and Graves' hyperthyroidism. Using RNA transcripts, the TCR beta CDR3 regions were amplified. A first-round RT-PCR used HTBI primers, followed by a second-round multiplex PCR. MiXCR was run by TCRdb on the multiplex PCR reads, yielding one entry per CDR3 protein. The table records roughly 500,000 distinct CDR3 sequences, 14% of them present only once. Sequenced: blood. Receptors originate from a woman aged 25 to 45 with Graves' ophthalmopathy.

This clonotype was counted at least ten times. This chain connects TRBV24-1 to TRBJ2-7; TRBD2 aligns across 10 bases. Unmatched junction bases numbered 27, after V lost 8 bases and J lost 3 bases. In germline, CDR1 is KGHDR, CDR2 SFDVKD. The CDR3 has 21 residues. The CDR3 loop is CATKGLAGVGVEHLLRYEQYF. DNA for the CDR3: TGTGCCACCAAGGGTCTAGCGGGAGTCGGGGTGGAACATTTGTTACGCTACGAGCAGTACTTC.

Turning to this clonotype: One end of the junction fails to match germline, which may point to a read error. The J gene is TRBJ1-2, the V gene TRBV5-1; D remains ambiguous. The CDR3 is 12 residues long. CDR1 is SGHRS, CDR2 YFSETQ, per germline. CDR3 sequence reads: CASSLKAGFVNF. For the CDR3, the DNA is TGCGCCAGCAGCTTGAAGGCGGGATTCGTCAACTTC. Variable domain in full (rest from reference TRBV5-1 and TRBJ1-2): KAGVTQTPRYLIKTRGQQVTLSCSPISGHRSVSWYQQTPGQGLQFLFEYFSETQRNKGNFPGRFSGRQFSNSRSEMNVSTLELGDSALYLCASSLKAGFVNFGSGTRLTVV.

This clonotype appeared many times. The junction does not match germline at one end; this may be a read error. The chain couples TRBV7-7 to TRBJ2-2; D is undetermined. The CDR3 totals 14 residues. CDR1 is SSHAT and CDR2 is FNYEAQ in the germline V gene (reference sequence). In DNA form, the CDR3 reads TGTGCTAGCAGCATTTACTCTGGTACCGGGGAGCTGTTTTTT. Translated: CASSIYSGTGELFF.

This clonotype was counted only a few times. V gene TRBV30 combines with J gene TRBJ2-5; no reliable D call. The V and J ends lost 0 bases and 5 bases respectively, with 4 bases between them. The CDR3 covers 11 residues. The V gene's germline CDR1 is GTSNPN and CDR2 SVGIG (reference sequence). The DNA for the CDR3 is TGTGCCTGGAGTGTCTGGGAGACCCAGTACTTC. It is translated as CAWSVWETQYF.

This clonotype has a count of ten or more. The CDR3 loop reads CASSVKGTRGWNRFYGYTF. CDR3 nucleotide sequence: TGTGCCAGTAGTGTAAAGGGCACAAGGGGTTGGAATCGGTTCTATGGCTACACCTTC. This chain links TRBV19 with TRBJ1-2, with a weak D call TRBD1 (5 bases). V lost 5 bases and J lost 4, with 29 bases in between. In germline, CDR1 is LNHDA, CDR2 SQIVND (reference sequence). This CDR3 has 19 amino acids. The entire variable domain, with the rest obtained from reference TRBV19 and TRBJ1-2, is as follows: DGGITQSPKYLFRKEGQNVTLSCEQNLNHDAMYWYRQDPGQGLRLIYYSQIVNDFQKGDIAEGYSVSREKKESFPLTVTSAQKNPTAFYLCASSVKGTRGWNRFYGYTFGSGTRLTVV.

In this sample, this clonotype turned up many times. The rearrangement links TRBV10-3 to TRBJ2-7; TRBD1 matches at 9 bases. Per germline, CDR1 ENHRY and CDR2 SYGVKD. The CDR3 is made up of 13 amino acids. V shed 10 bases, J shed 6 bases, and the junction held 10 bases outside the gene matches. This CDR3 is CATRADRGTEQYF. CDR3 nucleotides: TGTGCCACCAGGGCGGACAGGGGAACCGAGCAGTACTTC.

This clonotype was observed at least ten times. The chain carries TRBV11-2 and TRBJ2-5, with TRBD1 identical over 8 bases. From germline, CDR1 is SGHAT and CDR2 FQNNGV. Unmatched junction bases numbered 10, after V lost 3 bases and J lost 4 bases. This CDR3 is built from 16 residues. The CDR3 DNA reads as TGTGCCAGCAGCTTTACAGGGGGTCGAGTAGGAGAGACCCAGTACTTC. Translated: CASSFTGGRVGETQYF. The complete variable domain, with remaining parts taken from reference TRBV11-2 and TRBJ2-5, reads EAGVAQSPRYKIIEKRQSVAFWCNPISGHATLYWYQQILGQGPKLLIQFQNNGVVDDSQLPKDRFSAERLKGVDSTLKIQPAKLEDSAVYLCASSFTGGRVGETQYFGPGTRLLVL.

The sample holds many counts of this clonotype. Here the CDR3 DNA reads TGTGCCAGCTGGGGTGGCAGGGAGCGAGAGACCCAGTACTTC. This translates into CASWGGRERETQYF. V and J are TRBV6-1 and TRBJ2-5, with D perhaps assigned TRBD1 or TRBD2 (5 bases each). Germline V gene data show CDR1 as MNHNS and CDR2 as SASEGT. Deletions cut 8 bases from V and 4 bases from J, with 17 bases between. The CDR3 is 14 amino acids.

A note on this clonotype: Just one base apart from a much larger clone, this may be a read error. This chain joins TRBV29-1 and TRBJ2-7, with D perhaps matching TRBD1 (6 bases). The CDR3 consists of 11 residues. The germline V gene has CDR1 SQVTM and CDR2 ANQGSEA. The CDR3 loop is CSAETGREQCF. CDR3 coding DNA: TGCAGCGCCGAAACAGGGCGCGAGCAGTGCTTC.

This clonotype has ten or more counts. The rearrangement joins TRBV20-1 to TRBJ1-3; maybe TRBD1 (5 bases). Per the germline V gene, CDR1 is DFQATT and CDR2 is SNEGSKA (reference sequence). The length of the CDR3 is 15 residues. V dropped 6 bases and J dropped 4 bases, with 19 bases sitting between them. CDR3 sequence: CSAPYDGTVGNTIYF. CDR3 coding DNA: TGCAGTGCCCCGTACGACGGGACGGTCGGAAACACCATATATTTT.

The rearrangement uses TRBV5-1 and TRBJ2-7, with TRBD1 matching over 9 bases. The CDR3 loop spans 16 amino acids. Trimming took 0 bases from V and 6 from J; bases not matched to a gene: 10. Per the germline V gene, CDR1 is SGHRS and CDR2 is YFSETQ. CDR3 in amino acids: CASSLEDGTGMAEQYF. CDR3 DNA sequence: TGCGCCAGCAGCTTGGAGGACGGGACAGGGATGGCCGAGCAGTACTTC. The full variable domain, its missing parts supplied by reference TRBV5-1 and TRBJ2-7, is KAGVTQTPRYLIKTRGQQVTLSCSPISGHRSVSWYQQTPGQGLQFLFEYFSETQRNKGNFPGRFSGRQFSNSRSEMNVSTLELGDSALYLCASSLEDGTGMAEQYFGPGTRLTVT.

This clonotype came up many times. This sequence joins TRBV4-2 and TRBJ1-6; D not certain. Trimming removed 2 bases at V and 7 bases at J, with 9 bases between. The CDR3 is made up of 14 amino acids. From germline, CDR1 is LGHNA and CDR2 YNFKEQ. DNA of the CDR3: TGTGCCAGCAGCCAATGGATTACCAATTCACCCCTCCACTTT. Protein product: CASSQWITNSPLHF.

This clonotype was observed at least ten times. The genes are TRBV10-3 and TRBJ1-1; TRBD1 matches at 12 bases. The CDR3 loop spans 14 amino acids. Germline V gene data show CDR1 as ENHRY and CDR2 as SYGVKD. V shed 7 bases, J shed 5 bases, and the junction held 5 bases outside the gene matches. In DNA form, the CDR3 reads TGTGCCATCACCGGGACAGGGGGCAGGACTGAAGCTTTCTTT. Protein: CAITGTGGRTEAFF.

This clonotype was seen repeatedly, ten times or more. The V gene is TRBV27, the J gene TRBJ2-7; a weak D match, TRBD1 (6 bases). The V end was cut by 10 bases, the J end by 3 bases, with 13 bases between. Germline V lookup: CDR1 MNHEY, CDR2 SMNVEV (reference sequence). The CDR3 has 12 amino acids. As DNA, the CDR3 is TGTGCCACACAGGGATTGGGCTACGAGCAGTACTTC. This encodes CATQGLGYEQYF.

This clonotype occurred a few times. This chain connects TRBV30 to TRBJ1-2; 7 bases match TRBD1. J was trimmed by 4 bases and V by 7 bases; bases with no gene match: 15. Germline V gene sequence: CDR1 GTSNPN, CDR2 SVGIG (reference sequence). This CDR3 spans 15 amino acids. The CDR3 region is CALVSGTARGYGYTF. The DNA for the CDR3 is TGTGCCTTAGTATCCGGGACAGCCCGCGGCTATGGCTACACCTTC.

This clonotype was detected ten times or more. In DNA form, the CDR3 reads TGTGCCAGCAGTTACACCCCCGGGACAGCAAACTCTGGAAACACCATATATTTT. Protein: CASSYTPGTANSGNTIYF. The V call is TRBV6-2 or TRBV6-3, the J call TRBJ1-3; 7 nucleotides line up with TRBD1. Germline V gene sequence: CDR1 MNHEY, CDR2 SVGEGT. This CDR3 contains 18 residues. V shed 2 bases, J shed 0 bases, and the junction held 10 bases outside the gene matches.

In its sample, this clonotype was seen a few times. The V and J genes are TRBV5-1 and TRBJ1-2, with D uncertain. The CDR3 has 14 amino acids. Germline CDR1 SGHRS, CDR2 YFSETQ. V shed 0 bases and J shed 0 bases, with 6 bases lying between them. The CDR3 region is CASSLEIANYGYTF. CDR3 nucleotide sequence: TGCGCCAGCAGCTTGGAGATAGCTAACTATGGCTACACCTTC.

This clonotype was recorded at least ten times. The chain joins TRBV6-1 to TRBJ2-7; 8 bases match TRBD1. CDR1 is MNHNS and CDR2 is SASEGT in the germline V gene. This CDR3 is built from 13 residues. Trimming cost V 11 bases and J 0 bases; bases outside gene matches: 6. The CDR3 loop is CAAGTGPSYEQYF. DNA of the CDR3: TGTGCCGCGGGGACAGGCCCCTCCTACGAGCAGTACTTC.

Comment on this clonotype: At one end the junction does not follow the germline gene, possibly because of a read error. The CDR3, as DNA: TGTGCCTGGAGTGTGCTAGGGGCCGGGGATCTGTTTTTT. It yields the protein CAWSVLGAGDLFF. The J gene is TRBJ2-2, the V gene TRBV30, with D possibly called TRBD1 or TRBD2 (5 bases each). The V gene's germline CDR1 is GTSNPN and CDR2 SVGIG (reference sequence). The CDR3 is made up of 13 amino acids.

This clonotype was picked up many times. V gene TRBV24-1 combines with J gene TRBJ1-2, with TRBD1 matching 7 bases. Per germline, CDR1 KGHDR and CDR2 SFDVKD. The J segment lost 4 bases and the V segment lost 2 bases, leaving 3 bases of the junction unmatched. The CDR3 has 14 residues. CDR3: CATSDSAGGYGYTF. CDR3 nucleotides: TGTGCCACCAGTGATTCGGCAGGGGGCTATGGCTACACCTTC.

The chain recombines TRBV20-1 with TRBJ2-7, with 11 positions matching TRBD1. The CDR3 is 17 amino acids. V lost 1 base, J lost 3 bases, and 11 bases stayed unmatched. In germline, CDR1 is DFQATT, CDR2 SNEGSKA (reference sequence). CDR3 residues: CSARGYADGTGGYEQYF. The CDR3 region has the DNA TGCAGTGCTAGAGGTTACGCCGATGGGACAGGGGGCTACGAGCAGTACTTC.

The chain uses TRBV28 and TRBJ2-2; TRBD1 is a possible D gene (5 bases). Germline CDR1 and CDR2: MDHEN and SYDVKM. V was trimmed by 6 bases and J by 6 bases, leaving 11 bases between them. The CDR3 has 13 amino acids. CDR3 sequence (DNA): TGTGCCAGCAGCCCCTTACAGGCCGGGGAGCTGTTTTTT. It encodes CASSPLQAGELFF.

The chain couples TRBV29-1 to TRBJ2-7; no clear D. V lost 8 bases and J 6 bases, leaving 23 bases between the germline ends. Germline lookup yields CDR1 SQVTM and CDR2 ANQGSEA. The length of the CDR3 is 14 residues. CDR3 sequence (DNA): TGCAGCTATAGAGACCTCCCCACCCCAGGCGAGCAGTACTTC. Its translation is CSYRDLPTPGEQYF.

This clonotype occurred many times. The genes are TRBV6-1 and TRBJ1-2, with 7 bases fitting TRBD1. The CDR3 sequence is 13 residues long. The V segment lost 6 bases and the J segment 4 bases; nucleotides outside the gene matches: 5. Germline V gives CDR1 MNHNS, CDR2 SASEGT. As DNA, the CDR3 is TGTGCCAGCAGAGACAGGGTGGGCTATGGCTACACCTTC. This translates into CASRDRVGYGYTF.

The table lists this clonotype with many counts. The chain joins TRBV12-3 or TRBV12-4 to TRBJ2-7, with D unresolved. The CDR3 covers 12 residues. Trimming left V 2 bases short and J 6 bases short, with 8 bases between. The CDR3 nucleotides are TGTGCCAGCAGTTTACGACCCTTCGAGCAGTACTTC. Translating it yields CASSLRPFEQYF.